Each of the 25 T cell receptor beta chains below was sequenced from the same sample in a study of blood T cell repertoires in COVID-19. Assay: immunoSEQ multiplex PCR; the TCRdb copy retains only in-frame clones and omits some. The data show roughly 140,000 clones, roughly four fifths seen once. The material sequenced was peripheral blood. These receptor sequences come from a woman over 75 in a cohort sampled during active or convalescent COVID-19.

This clone has only one observation. This chain connects TRBV21-1 to TRBJ2-7; the D call TRBD1 from the table was never checked on the DNA. TRBV21-1 represents a pseudogene. CDR3 size: 16 residues. CDR3: CASSKSKSARDYEQYV. CDR3 bases: TGTGCCAGCAGCAAATCTAAGTCAGCCAGGGACTACGAGCAGTACGTC.

The V gene is TRBV6-6, the J gene TRBJ2-2; 13 positions match TRBD2. Germline V lookup: CDR1 MNHNY, CDR2 SVGAGI (reference sequence). CDR3 length equals 20 residues. After removal of 5 bases from V and 0 bases from J, the junction contained 12 bases not matched to a gene. In nucleotides, the CDR3 is TGTGCCAGCAGTCCGCGACCGGGACTAGCGGGGACTACGAACACCGGGGAGCTGTTTTTT. Its protein product is CASSPRPGLAGTTNTGELFF.

The chain joins TRBV6-6 to TRBJ1-1; D is uncertain. Trimming removed 6 bases from V and 4 bases from J, with 12 bases in between. Germline V gives CDR1 MNHNY, CDR2 SVGAGI (reference sequence). The CDR3 extends over 13 amino acids. Here the CDR3 reads CASSQTGGTEAFF. The CDR3, as DNA: TGTGCCAGCAGCCAAACGGGTGGCACTGAAGCTTTCTTT.

CDR3 DNA sequence: TGTGCCAGCAGCTTATTTGGGCTAGCGGGGGGATGGGGCCAAGAGACCCAGTACTTC. Protein product: CASSLFGLAGGWGQETQYF. The rearrangement links TRBV7-3 to TRBJ2-5; 11 bases align to TRBD2. The CDR3 spans 19 residues. Per the germline V gene, CDR1 is SGHTA and CDR2 is FQGTGA. Unmatched junction bases numbered 12, after V lost 2 bases and J lost 1 base.

This sequence joins TRBV30 and TRBJ1-1, with no clear D. The V gene's germline CDR1 is GTSNPN and CDR2 SVGIG (reference sequence). V shed 0 bases and J shed 2 bases, with 10 bases lying between them. The CDR3 length is 14 residues. The CDR3, as DNA: TGTGCCTGGAGTGTATTTCCGGGAAACACTGAAGCTTTCTTT. It is translated as CAWSVFPGNTEAFF.

This sequence joins TRBV7-9 and TRBJ1-2; no clear D gene. Germline V gives CDR1 SEHNR, CDR2 FQNEAQ (reference sequence). The CDR3 length is 15 residues. The V and J ends lost 5 bases and 4 bases respectively, with 17 bases between them. CDR3 amino acids: CASSRTPDTLYGYTF. In DNA form, the CDR3 reads TGTGCCAGCAGCCGGACTCCAGACACTCTCTATGGCTACACCTTC.

This sequence joins TRBV27 and TRBJ2-1; TRBD1 matches at 11 bases. With V trimmed by 5 bases and J by 4 bases, 10 bases remained unmatched. CDR1 and CDR2 (germline): MNHEY, SMNVEV (reference sequence). CDR3 length: 17 amino acids. The CDR3 DNA reads TGTGCCAGCAGTGTCCGAGGGACAGGGGGATCGTACAATGAGCAGTTCTTC. The encoded protein is CASSVRGTGGSYNEQFF.

This rearrangement joins TRBV27 to TRBJ1-6; TRBD1 aligns across 8 bases. Germline CDR1 reads MNHEY; CDR2 reads SMNVEV (reference sequence). This CDR3 has 14 residues. Trimming removed 4 bases from V and 12 bases from J; junction bases left unmatched: 8. CDR3 protein: CASSSGTGIRPLHF. CDR3 nucleotide sequence: TGTGCCAGCAGTTCCGGGACAGGAATTCGACCCCTCCACTTT.

This clone was seen just once. This sequence joins TRBV3-1 (or the pseudogene TRBV3-2) and TRBJ1-2; no definite D call. Germline-derived CDR1 and CDR2 are LGHDT and YNNKEL (reference sequence). The V end was cut by 1 base, the J end by 6 bases, with 6 bases between. This CDR3 comprises 12 residues. DNA of the CDR3: TGTGCCAGCAGCCAAGTGAGGGATGGCTACACCTTC. Protein sequence: CASSQVRDGYTF.

This clone was recorded once. This chain connects TRBV13 to TRBJ1-1, with 10 bases identical to TRBD1. The ends lost 5 bases at V and 4 bases at J; junction bases unmatched: 10. CDR3 size: 16 residues. CDR1 and CDR2 from the germline V gene are PRHDT and FYEKMQ (reference sequence). The CDR3 region is CASSISPWTGGTEAFF. In nucleotides, the CDR3 is TGTGCCAGCAGCATCTCTCCGTGGACAGGGGGCACTGAAGCTTTCTTT.

V usage is TRBV6-2 or TRBV6-3 and J usage is TRBJ2-2; D is uncertain. The CDR3 is 13 residues long. Trimming left V 6 bases short and J 2 bases short, with 7 bases between. The germline V gene has CDR1 MNHEY and CDR2 SVGEGT. The CDR3 loop is CASSIINTGELFF. The CDR3 DNA sequence: TGTGCCAGCAGCATAATTAACACCGGGGAGCTGTTTTTT.

Concerning this clone: The junction departs from the called germline gene at one end, perhaps through a read error. The genes are TRBV6-2 or TRBV6-3 and TRBJ1-2; D unresolved. Germline V gene lookup returns CDR1 MNHEY and CDR2 SVGEGT. There are 14 residues in the CDR3. Here the CDR3 reads CASRYSGRENGYTF. CDR3 nucleotide sequence: TGTGCCAGCAGGTACTCCGGTAGGGAGAATGGCTACACCTTC.

The chain is built from TRBV5-1 and TRBJ1-1, with TRBD1 matching over 7 bases. J gave up 0 bases and V 6 bases, and 14 bases lay outside the gene matches. Germline V gene lookup returns CDR1 SGHRS and CDR2 YFSETQ. The CDR3 totals 17 residues. This chain's CDR3 is CASKKGARRSVNTEAFF. CDR3 coding DNA: TGCGCCAGCAAAAAGGGGGCCCGCCGGAGTGTGAACACTGAAGCTTTCTTT.

The gene calls are TRBV19 and TRBJ1-5; D is perhaps TRBD1 (6 bases). CDR1 is LNHDA, CDR2 SQIVND, per germline (reference sequence). Trimming cost V 3 bases and J 0 bases, with 21 bases left between them. CDR3 size: 19 residues. CDR3 protein: CASSIPRGGRRLSNQPQHF. Written as DNA, the CDR3 is TGTGCCAGTAGTATCCCAAGGGGGGGGAGGAGGCTTAGCAATCAGCCCCAGCATTTT.

V gene TRBV4-3 combines with J gene TRBJ2-3; TRBD2 matches 9 bases. The CDR3 runs to 16 residues. Trimming took 0 bases from V and 2 from J; bases not matched to a gene: 3. The germline V gene has CDR1 LGHNA and CDR2 YSLEER. Here the CDR3 DNA reads TGCGCCAGCAGCCAAGAAGGCGGGGGGGCCACAGATACGCAGTATTTT. Translation gives CASSQEGGGATDTQYF.

CDR3 nucleotides: TGTGCCAGCAGCCCGTGGGAGGGTTCTGGGGCCAACGTCCTGACTTTC. Protein sequence: CASSPWEGSGANVLTF. This sequence joins TRBV7-9 and TRBJ2-6; 7 bases match TRBD2. This CDR3 contains 16 residues. V shed 5 bases, J shed 1 base, and the junction held 5 bases outside the gene matches. Germline values: CDR1 SEHNR, CDR2 FQNEAQ (reference sequence).

The chain links TRBV27 to TRBJ1-6; the D is unclear. The CDR3 runs 13 residues. CDR1 and CDR2 from the germline V gene are MNHEY and SMNVEV (reference sequence). V was cut by 5 bases and J by 10 bases, with 12 bases left in between. The CDR3 here is CASSPPGKSPLHF. The CDR3 nucleotides are TGTGCCAGCAGTCCCCCGGGAAAATCACCCCTCCACTTT.

The CDR3 DNA follows: TGTGCCTCGCCGACTAGGGCCTACAATGAGCAGTTCTTC. The encoded protein is CASPTRAYNEQFF. This sequence joins TRBV30 and TRBJ2-1; D possibly corresponds to TRBD2 (6 bases). With 7 bases removed from V and 2 bases from J, the gap between germline ends came to 12 bases. Germline CDR1 and CDR2: GTSNPN and SVGIG (reference sequence). This CDR3 is built from 13 residues.

The chain joins TRBV29-1 to TRBJ2-2, with 10 bases fitting TRBD1. Per the germline V gene, CDR1 is SQVTM and CDR2 is ANQGSEA. The CDR3 loop spans 15 amino acids. Losses at the gene ends were 7 bases for V and 3 bases for J; bases not matched to a gene: 8. CDR3 nucleotide sequence: TGCAGCGGTCGGACGACAGGGGGCTACACCGGGGAGCTGTTTTTT. Translation gives CSGRTTGGYTGELFF.

This clone was recorded a few times. Other DNA sequences within the sample encode an identical CDR3. V and J are TRBV30 and TRBJ2-3; D might be TRBD1 (6 bases). The CDR3 is 13 amino acids. V lost 2 bases and J lost 2, with 8 bases in between. From germline, CDR1 is GTSNPN and CDR2 SVGIG (reference sequence). CDR3 protein: CAWSRGNTDTQYF. As DNA, the CDR3 is TGTGCCTGGAGTAGGGGGAACACAGATACGCAGTATTTT.

CDR3 coding DNA: TGTGCCAGCAAAGGGGTCCACGAGCAGTACTTC. It yields the protein CASKGVHEQYF. The J gene is TRBJ2-7, the V gene TRBV6-5; possible D gene TRBD1, 5 bases. Germline CDR1 MNHEY, CDR2 SVGAGI. V was pared by 7 bases and J by 5 bases, with 9 bases between. The CDR3 is made up of 11 amino acids.

V is TRBV6-5 and J is TRBJ1-1; D possibly corresponds to TRBD1 (5 bases). The CDR3 sequence is 12 residues long. The V end was cut by 6 bases, the J end by 4 bases, with 9 bases between. CDR1 is MNHEY and CDR2 is SVGAGI in the germline V gene. The CDR3 protein is CASSRRGTEAFF. DNA for the CDR3: TGTGCCAGCAGCCGTAGGGGCACTGAAGCTTTCTTT.

V gene TRBV11-2 combines with J gene TRBJ2-3, with TRBD2 matching over 8 bases. V was pared by 5 bases and J by 2 bases, with 9 bases of the junction left unmatched. The CDR3 is 16 residues long. Germline values: CDR1 SGHAT, CDR2 FQNNGV. CDR3 nucleotides: TGTGCCAGCAGCCAACCCAGCGGGGGACTCACAGATACGCAGTATTTT. Amino acid sequence: CASSQPSGGLTDTQYF.

CDR3 nucleotides: TGTGCCAGCAGTTACTCGTATGCGGACAAGACCTACGAGCAGTACGTC. Its protein is CASSYSYADKTYEQYV. The chain links TRBV6-5 to TRBJ2-7; TRBD1 might be the D (5 bases). The germline V gene has CDR1 MNHEY and CDR2 SVGAGI. The CDR3 length is 16 residues. The V and J ends lost 0 bases and 2 bases respectively, with 14 bases between them.

This chain joins TRBV10-3 and TRBJ2-1; D remains unclear. Trimming took off 11 bases at V and 4 bases at J, with 12 bases between the two ends. CDR3 length: 12 residues. Germline V CDR1 and CDR2: ENHRY, SYGVKD. CDR3 bases: TGTGCCGCCTCTAGTCCTTACAATGAGCAGTTCTTC. Its translation: CAASSPYNEQFF.